This is a list of T cell receptor beta chains from one sample in a study of PD-1 blockade in classical Hodgkin lymphoma. Clones were sequenced by immunoSEQ multiplex PCR, and TCRdb holds only the in-frame ones, with some missing. The profile shows approximately 99,000 clones, 70% to 90% of them singletons. The input for sequencing was peripheral blood mononuclear cells (PBMCs), taken before the second cycle of nivolumab. The receptors were sampled from a human donor with classical Hodgkin lymphoma. CDR3s include the opening cysteine and the closing phenylalanine or tryptophan. A D gene is named only where the DNA matches it firmly. Size is stated for part of the rows, as once, few or many counts, or as a class when the clone is expanded.

j_call: TRBJ2-7
d_call: -
clone_size: -
v_call: TRBV5-4
cdr3_nt: TGTGCCAGCAGCACCGACAGGAACTCCTACGAGCAGTACTTC
cdr3_aa: CASSTDRNSYEQYF

j_call: TRBJ1-2
d_call: -
clone_size: -
v_call: TRBV7-2
cdr3_nt: TGTGCCAGCAGCTTCCCCCGGGGGCAAATCTATGGCTACACCTTC
cdr3_aa: CASSFPRGQIYGYTF

j_call: TRBJ1-1
d_call: TRBD1
clone_size: -
v_call: TRBV2
cdr3_nt: TGTGCCAGCATCCAGGGACAGTTCGCTGAAGCTTTCTTT
cdr3_aa: CASIQGQFAEAFF

j_call: TRBJ1-2
d_call: -
clone_size: -
v_call: TRBV28
cdr3_nt: TGTGCCAGCAGTGGGGGACCGATCTATGGCTACACCTTC
cdr3_aa: CASSGGPIYGYTF

j_call: TRBJ2-7
d_call: TRBD2
clone_size: -
v_call: TRBV5-1
cdr3_nt: TGCGCCAGCAGCTCGGTAGCGGGAGGGTCCTACGAGCAGTACTTC
cdr3_aa: CASSSVAGGSYEQYF

j_call: TRBJ1-2
d_call: TRBD1
clone_size: -
v_call: TRBV18
cdr3_nt: TGTGCCAGCTCACCCGAGACAGGGCACGGCTATGGCTACACCTTC
cdr3_aa: CASSPETGHGYGYTF

j_call: TRBJ2-2
d_call: -
clone_size: -
v_call: TRBV6-5
cdr3_nt: TGTGCCAGCGGGTCGAAGGGGGAAAACACCGGGGAGCTGTTTTTT
cdr3_aa: CASGSKGENTGELFF

j_call: TRBJ1-1
d_call: -
clone_size: -
v_call: TRBV16
cdr3_nt: TGTGCCAGCAGCCCAGACCTAAACAGGGATGCTTTCTTT
cdr3_aa: CASSPDLNRDAFF

j_call: TRBJ2-7
d_call: -
clone_size: -
v_call: TRBV28
cdr3_nt: TGTGCCAGCAGCTTGCCCTACCTTTCCGGGACAAACTCTAAGCAGTACTTC
cdr3_aa: CASSLPYLSGTNSKQYF

j_call: TRBJ2-3
d_call: -
clone_size: -
v_call: TRBV12-5
cdr3_nt: TGTGCTAGTTCGCCTCCGCCCGGGACAACTAGCACAGATACGCAGTATTTT
cdr3_aa: CASSPPPGTTSTDTQYF

j_call: TRBJ1-3
d_call: TRBD1
clone_size: -
v_call: TRBV18
cdr3_nt: TGTGCCAGCTCCCAGGGACAGGGCTCTGGAAACACCATATATTTT
cdr3_aa: CASSQGQGSGNTIYF

j_call: TRBJ2-7
d_call: -
clone_size: once
v_call: TRBV6-5
cdr3_nt: TGTGCCAGCAGTTACGAGGGAAGGTCCTACGAGCAGTACTTC
cdr3_aa: CASSYEGRSYEQYF

j_call: TRBJ2-1
d_call: -
clone_size: -
v_call: TRBV30
cdr3_nt: TGTGCCTGGAACGACTATGCCCGGCGTGGAGAGCAGTTCTTC
cdr3_aa: CAWNDYARRGEQFF

j_call: TRBJ2-5
d_call: -
clone_size: -
v_call: TRBV6-1
cdr3_nt: TGTGCCAGCAGTGGGGTCAGCCTCCAAGAGACCCAGTACTTC
cdr3_aa: CASSGVSLQETQYF

j_call: TRBJ2-1
d_call: -
clone_size: -
v_call: TRBV2
cdr3_nt: TGTGCCAGCAGTGAAGAGGGTATCATCTCCTACAATGAGCAGTTCTTC
cdr3_aa: CASSEEGIISYNEQFF

j_call: TRBJ2-2
d_call: TRBD1
clone_size: -
v_call: TRBV7-9
cdr3_nt: TGTGCCAGCAGCCCGCCGGGACAGCCGAACACCGGGGAGCTGTTTTTT
cdr3_aa: CASSPPGQPNTGELFF

j_call: TRBJ1-2
d_call: TRBD1
clone_size: -
v_call: TRBV7-9
cdr3_nt: TGTGCCAGCAGCTCCGATGGGACAGGGGGCTATGGCTACACCTTC
cdr3_aa: CASSSDGTGGYGYTF

j_call: TRBJ1-5
d_call: TRBD1
clone_size: -
v_call: TRBV30
cdr3_nt: TGTGCGTCCTCCGGGACAGGGGGGATTCAGCCCCAGCATTTT
cdr3_aa: CASSGTGGIQPQHF

j_call: TRBJ2-2
d_call: TRBD2
clone_size: -
v_call: TRBV7-9
cdr3_nt: TGTGCCGGGGATACTAGCGGGAGTGCCACCGGGGAGCTGTTTTTT
cdr3_aa: CAGDTSGSATGELFF

j_call: TRBJ2-5
d_call: -
clone_size: -
v_call: TRBV19
cdr3_nt: TGTGCCAGTAGTATAAATTCGGGTCTATTAGAGACCCAGTACTTC
cdr3_aa: CASSINSGLLETQYF

j_call: TRBJ2-3
d_call: TRBD2
clone_size: -
v_call: TRBV19
cdr3_nt: TGTGCCAGTAGGGGGTACGGGACTAACACAGATACGCAGTATTTT
cdr3_aa: CASRGYGTNTDTQYF

j_call: TRBJ2-7
d_call: -
clone_size: -
v_call: TRBV27
cdr3_nt: TGTGCCAGCAGCCTACTCCGGGACCTAAACTACGAGCAGTACTTC
cdr3_aa: CASSLLRDLNYEQYF

j_call: TRBJ1-2
d_call: TRBD1
clone_size: -
v_call: TRBV28
cdr3_nt: TGTGCCAGCAGTTTCATCGGGACAGGTTATGGCTACACCTTC
cdr3_aa: CASSFIGTGYGYTF

j_call: TRBJ2-3
d_call: -
clone_size: -
v_call: TRBV11-2
cdr3_nt: TGTGCCAGCAGCTTTTCCGGGACTGATACGCAGTATTTT
cdr3_aa: CASSFSGTDTQYF

j_call: TRBJ2-1
d_call: -
clone_size: few
v_call: TRBV2
cdr3_nt: TGTGCCAGCAGTGGGGGGGCGGGCCTCAATGAGCAGTTCTTC
cdr3_aa: CASSGGAGLNEQFF

j_call: TRBJ2-4
d_call: TRBD2
clone_size: -
v_call: TRBV6-6
cdr3_nt: TGTGCCAGCAGAGACAGCGGGGTCAAAAACATTCAGTACTTC
cdr3_aa: CASRDSGVKNIQYF

j_call: TRBJ1-5
d_call: TRBD1
clone_size: -
v_call: TRBV19
cdr3_nt: TGTGCCAGTAGTCCCCGGACAGGGGCCGAGCCCCAGCATTTT
cdr3_aa: CASSPRTGAEPQHF

j_call: TRBJ1-4
d_call: -
clone_size: -
v_call: TRBV11-2
cdr3_nt: TGTGCCAGCAGCGCCGACAGAAATAATGAAAAACTGTTTTTT
cdr3_aa: CASSADRNNEKLFF

j_call: TRBJ2-5
d_call: -
clone_size: -
v_call: TRBV10-2
cdr3_nt: TGCGCCAGCAGTGAGTCTTTTAAAACCTATCACTTC
cdr3_aa: CASSESFKTYHF

j_call: TRBJ2-5
d_call: -
clone_size: -
v_call: TRBV6-5
cdr3_nt: TGTGCCAGCAGTCCCCGCCAGTACCAAGAGACCCAGTACTTC
cdr3_aa: CASSPRQYQETQYF

j_call: TRBJ2-3
d_call: TRBD2
clone_size: -
v_call: TRBV7-9
cdr3_nt: TGTGCCAGCAGCTTGTCGACTAGCGGGGGCCCTAGCACAGATACGCAGTATTTT
cdr3_aa: CASSLSTSGGPSTDTQYF

j_call: TRBJ1-4
d_call: -
clone_size: -
v_call: TRBV4-1
cdr3_nt: TGCGCCAGCAGCCTTCAATCGGGTGGTACTAATGAAAAACTGTTTTTT
cdr3_aa: CASSLQSGGTNEKLFF

j_call: TRBJ2-5
d_call: -
clone_size: -
v_call: TRBV21-1
cdr3_nt: TGTGCCAGCAGCAAAGGGGGACGGGTGGAAGAGACCCAGTACTTC
cdr3_aa: CASSKGGRVEETQYF

j_call: TRBJ2-1
d_call: TRBD2
clone_size: -
v_call: TRBV19
cdr3_nt: TGTGCCAGTAGAACTAGCGGAAGAGAGCAGTTCTTC
cdr3_aa: CASRTSGREQFF

j_call: TRBJ2-5
d_call: -
clone_size: -
v_call: TRBV6-5
cdr3_nt: TGTGCCAGCAGTGGGGACCCCCCCCAAGAGACCCAGTACTTC
cdr3_aa: CASSGDPPQETQYF

j_call: TRBJ1-5
d_call: -
clone_size: -
v_call: TRBV7-2
cdr3_nt: TGTGCCAGCAGCCAAGACACCTATAGCAATCAGCCCCAGCATTTT
cdr3_aa: CASSQDTYSNQPQHF

j_call: TRBJ1-5
d_call: -
clone_size: -
v_call: TRBV2
cdr3_nt: TGTGCCAGCAGTGAGGAGGGGATTAGCAATCAGCCCCAGCATTTT
cdr3_aa: CASSEEGISNQPQHF

j_call: TRBJ2-6
d_call: -
clone_size: -
v_call: TRBV7-9
cdr3_nt: TGTGCCAGCAGCTTAGCGGGGTTCGGGGCCAACGTCCTGACTTTC
cdr3_aa: CASSLAGFGANVLTF

j_call: TRBJ2-2
d_call: -
clone_size: -
v_call: TRBV14
cdr3_nt: TGTGCCAGCAGCCAAATCACGGGCACCGGGGAGCTGTTTTTT
cdr3_aa: CASSQITGTGELFF